The present T cell receptor (beta chain) was sequenced within a study of STAT3 mutations in large granular lymphocyte leukemia. A remark on this clone: Its antigen is unknown.

Study findings and constraints: A small but highly pathogenic clone may have been missed. Every T-LGLL patient had at least one immunodominant TCRbeta clonotype. No sample exists from the first appearance of each clone.

The CDR3 is 13 residues long. Germline lookup yields CDR1 SQVTM and CDR2 ANQGSEA. V shed 7 bases and J 5 bases; nucleotides not matched to a gene: 7. Average productive template count per sample was about 42,000. TCRdb's copy holds only in-frame clones and misses some; the assay was immunoSEQ multiplex PCR. The sample consists of approximately 5,200 clones, more than 45% of them appearing once. The chain couples TRBV29-1 to TRBJ2-1; TRBD1 matches at 8 bases. Source material: peripheral blood mononuclear cells. The source is an older woman with T-cell large granular lymphocyte leukemia. Some clones in this sample may be carry-over from other donors' samples. The DNA of the CDR3 is TGCAGCGCAGGGACAGGCGGTAACAATGAGCAGTTCTTC. Encoded protein: CSAGTGGNNEQFF.